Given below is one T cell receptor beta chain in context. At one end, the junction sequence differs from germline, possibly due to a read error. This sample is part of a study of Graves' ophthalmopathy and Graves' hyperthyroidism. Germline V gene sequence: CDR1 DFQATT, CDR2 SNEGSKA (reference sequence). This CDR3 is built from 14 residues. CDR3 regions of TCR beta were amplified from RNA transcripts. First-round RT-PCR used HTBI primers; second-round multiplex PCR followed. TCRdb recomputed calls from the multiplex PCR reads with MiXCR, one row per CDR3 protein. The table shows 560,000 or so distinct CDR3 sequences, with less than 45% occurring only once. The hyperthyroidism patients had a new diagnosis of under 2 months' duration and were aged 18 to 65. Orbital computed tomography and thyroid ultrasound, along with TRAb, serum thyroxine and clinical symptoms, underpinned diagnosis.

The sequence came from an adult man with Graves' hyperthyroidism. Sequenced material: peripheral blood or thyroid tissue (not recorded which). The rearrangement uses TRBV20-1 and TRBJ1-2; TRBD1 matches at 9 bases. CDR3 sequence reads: CSARTGGGDYSYTF. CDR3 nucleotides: TGCAGTGCTAGGACAGGGGGAGGGGACTATAGCTACACCTTC.